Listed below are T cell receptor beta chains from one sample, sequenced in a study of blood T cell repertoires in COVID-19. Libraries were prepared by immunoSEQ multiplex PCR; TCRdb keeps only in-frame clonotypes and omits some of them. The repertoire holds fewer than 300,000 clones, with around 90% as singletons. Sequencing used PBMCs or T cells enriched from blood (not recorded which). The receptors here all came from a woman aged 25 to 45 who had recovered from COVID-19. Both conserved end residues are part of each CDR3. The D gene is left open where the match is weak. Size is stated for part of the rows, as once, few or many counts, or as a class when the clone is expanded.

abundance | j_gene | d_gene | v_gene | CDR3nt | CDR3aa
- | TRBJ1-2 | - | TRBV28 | TGTGCCAGCAGCCTTGGGAGGGTCTATGGCTACACCTTC | CASSLGRVYGYTF
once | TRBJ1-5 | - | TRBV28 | TGTGCCAGCAGTGGATTCGACAGGTATAGCAATCAGCCCCAGCATTTT | CASSGFDRYSNQPQHF
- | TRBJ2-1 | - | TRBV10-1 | TGCGCCAGCAGTGAGAAACTCCTCGTCCACAATGAGCAGTTCTTC | CASSEKLLVHNEQFF
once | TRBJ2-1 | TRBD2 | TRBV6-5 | TGTGCCAGCAGCCTACTAACTAGCGGTACGCTCCAGTTCTTC | CASSLLTSGTLQFF
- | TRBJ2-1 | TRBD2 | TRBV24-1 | TGTGCCACCAGTGATTTAGGTAGCGGGGGTAATGAGCAGTTCTTC | CATSDLGSGGNEQFF
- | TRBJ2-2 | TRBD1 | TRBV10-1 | TGCGCCAGCAGTGCAGGGACAGGGCTCACCGGGGAGCTGTTTTTT | CASSAGTGLTGELFF
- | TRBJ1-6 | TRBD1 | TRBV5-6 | TGTGCCAGCAGCAGGGGACAGGGTCATTCACCCCTCCACTTT | CASSRGQGHSPLHF
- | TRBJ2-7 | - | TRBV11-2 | TGTGCCAGCAGCTCGGGGTTATACGAGCAGTACTTC | CASSSGLYEQYF
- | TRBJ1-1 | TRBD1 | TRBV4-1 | TGCGCCAGCAGCCCCCCCCAGGGGGGAACTGAAGCTTTCTTT | CASSPPQGGTEAFF
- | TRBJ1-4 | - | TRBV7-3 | TGTGCCAGCAGCACCAGACAGGCAACTAATGAAAAACTGTTTTTT | CASSTRQATNEKLFF
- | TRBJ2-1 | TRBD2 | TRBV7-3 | TGTGCCAGCAGCCCGAGGACTAGCGGAAGTACAACTGAGCAGTTCTTC | CASSPRTSGSTTEQFF
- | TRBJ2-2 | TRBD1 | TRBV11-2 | TGTGCCAGCAGCGTGCATTCGGCCGACAGGGGGATGTCTGGGGAGCTGTTTTTT | CASSVHSADRGMSGELFF
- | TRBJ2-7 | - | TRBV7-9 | TGTGCCAGCAGCTTACAGGATTCCTACGAGCAGTACTTC | CASSLQDSYEQYF
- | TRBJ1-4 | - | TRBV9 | TGTGCCAGCAGCGTATCGGGGGGCGGTGAAAAACTGTTTTTT | CASSVSGGGEKLFF
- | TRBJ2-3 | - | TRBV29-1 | TGCAGCGCGGCTAGCGGCACAGATACGCAGTATTTT | CSAASGTDTQYF
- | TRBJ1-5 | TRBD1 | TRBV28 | TGTGCCAGCAGTTTACAGGGGGCCAGGGGGCCCCAGCATTTT | CASSLQGARGPQHF
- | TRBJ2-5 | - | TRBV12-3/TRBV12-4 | TGTGCCAGCAGTACCTATAACCAAGAGACCCAGTACTTC | CASSTYNQETQYF
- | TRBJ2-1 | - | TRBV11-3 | TGTGCCAGCAGCTTTTTAGCGAGGAGCTCCTACAATGAGCAGTTCTTC | CASSFLARSSYNEQFF
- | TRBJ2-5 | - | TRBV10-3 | TGTGCCATCAGTGAGTACAGGTTAGGGGAGACCCAGTACTTC | CAISEYRLGETQYF
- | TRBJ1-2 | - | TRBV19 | TGTGCCAGTACAGTCAATGGCTTGGGCTACACCTTC | CASTVNGLGYTF
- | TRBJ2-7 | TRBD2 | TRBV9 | TGTGCCAGCAGCGCCTATAGCGGGAGCTCCTACGAGCAGTACTTC | CASSAYSGSSYEQYF
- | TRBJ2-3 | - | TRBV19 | TGTGCCAGTAGTTCGGGACACGGCTCAGATACGCAGTATTTT | CASSSGHGSDTQYF
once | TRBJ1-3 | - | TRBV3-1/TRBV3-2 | TGTGCCAGCAGCCAAGAGTATCGGTCTGGAAACACCATATATTTT | CASSQEYRSGNTIYF
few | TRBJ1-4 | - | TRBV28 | TGTGCCAGCAGCCTAATACAGAGAACTAATGAAAAACTGTTTTTT | CASSLIQRTNEKLFF
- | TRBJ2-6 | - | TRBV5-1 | TGCGCCAGCAGCTTGGATGGGGCTGATGGGGCCAACGTCCTGACTTTC | CASSLDGADGANVLTF
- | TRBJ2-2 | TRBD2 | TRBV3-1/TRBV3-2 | TGTGCCAGCAGCCCATCTAGCGGGAGGGCCGCCGGGGAGCTGTTTTTT | CASSPSSGRAAGELFF
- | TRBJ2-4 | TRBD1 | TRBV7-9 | TGTGCCAGCAGCGAGCCGGGACAGGGGGAAAACATTCAGTACTTC | CASSEPGQGENIQYF
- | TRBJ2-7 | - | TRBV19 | TGTGCCAGTAATACCGGGACATCAACGTACGAGCAGTACTTC | CASNTGTSTYEQYF
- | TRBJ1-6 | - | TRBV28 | TGTGCCAGCAGTTTATACAGGGATAATTCACCCCTCCACTTT | CASSLYRDNSPLHF
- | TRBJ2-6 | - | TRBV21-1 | TGTGCCAGCAGCAAGGGGACAGGGGGCAAAGGGGCCAACGTCCTGACTTTC | CASSKGTGGKGANVLTF
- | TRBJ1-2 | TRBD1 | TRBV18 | TGTGCCAGCTCACCTTCGGAGACAGGGTTTCTCTATGGCTACACCTTC | CASSPSETGFLYGYTF
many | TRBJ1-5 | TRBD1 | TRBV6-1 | TGTGCCAGCAGTGAAGCTGGAGGGGGCAGGCAGCCCCAGCATTTT | CASSEAGGGRQPQHF
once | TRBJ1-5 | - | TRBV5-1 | TGCGCCAGCAGCGAGGATTGGGGGGGGCAGCCCCAGCATTTT | CASSEDWGGQPQHF
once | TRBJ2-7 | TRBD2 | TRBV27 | TGTGCCAGCAGTTTAAGGGCTAGCGGGAGGGGGATGTGGGAGCAGTACTTC | CASSLRASGRGMWEQYF
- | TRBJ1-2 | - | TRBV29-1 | TGCAGCGTTGTTTCGGAATATGGGCACTATGGCTACACCTTC | CSVVSEYGHYGYTF
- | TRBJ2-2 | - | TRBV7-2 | TGTGCCAGCAGCTTATTAGGGGCGAACACCGGGGAGCTGTTTTTT | CASSLLGANTGELFF
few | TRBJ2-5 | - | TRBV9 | TGTGCCAGCAGCGGGGACAACGTCCTAGGGACCCAGTACTTC | CASSGDNVLGTQYF
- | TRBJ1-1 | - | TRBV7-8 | TGTGCCAGCAGCCCCCGGCGGGGGAGGAACCTGAACACTGAAGCTTTCTTT | CASSPRRGRNLNTEAFF
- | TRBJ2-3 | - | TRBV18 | TGTGCCAGCTCACCCCCTGTCGGAGATACGCAGTATTTT | CASSPPVGDTQYF
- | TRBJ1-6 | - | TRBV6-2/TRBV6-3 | TGTGCCAGCAGCCACAGCCGCTATAATTCACCCCTCCACTTT | CASSHSRYNSPLHF
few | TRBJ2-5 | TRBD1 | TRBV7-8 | TGTGCCAGCAGCCCGAGGACAGGTCTCGCCCTCTCTCAAGAGACCCAGTACTTC | CASSPRTGLALSQETQYF
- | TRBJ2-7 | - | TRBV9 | TGTGCCAGCAGCGGAATGGACAGTTCCTACGAGCAGTACTTC | CASSGMDSSYEQYF
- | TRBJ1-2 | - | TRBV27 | TGTGCCAGCAGACCGGGAGGACGAAGTGGCTACACCTTC | CASRPGGRSGYTF
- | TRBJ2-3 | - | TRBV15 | TGTGCCACCAGCAGAGACGTAACAGATACGCAGTATTTT | CATSRDVTDTQYF
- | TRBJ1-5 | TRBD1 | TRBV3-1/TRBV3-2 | TGTGCCAGCAGCCAAACAGGGGTCCAGCCCCAGCATTTT | CASSQTGVQPQHF
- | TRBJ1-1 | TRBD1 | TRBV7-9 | TGTGCCAGCAGCCCGACAGGGGGGACTGAAGCTTTCTTT | CASSPTGGTEAFF
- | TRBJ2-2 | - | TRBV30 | TGTGCCTGGAGTAAGGGGCCCGGGGAGCTGTTTTTT | CAWSKGPGELFF
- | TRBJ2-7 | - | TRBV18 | TGTGCCAGCTCACCACCGTCCGGACAAGGTCCTTCCTACGAGCAGTACTTC | CASSPPSGQGPSYEQYF
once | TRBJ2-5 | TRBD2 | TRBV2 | TGTGCCAGCAGTTCCCGGGACTTGAAGGGGACTAGCGGGCCAGAGACCCAGTACTTC | CASSSRDLKGTSGPETQYF
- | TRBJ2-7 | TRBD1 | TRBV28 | TGTGCCAGCAGCACCTCGTTTAAGTGGGAGGGACAGGGGATTTACGAGCAGTACTTC | CASSTSFKWEGQGIYEQYF
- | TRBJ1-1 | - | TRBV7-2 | TGTGCCAGCAGCTCCCCGGTTAGAAGTGAAGCTTTCTTT | CASSSPVRSEAFF
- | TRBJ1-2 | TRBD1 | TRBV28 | TGTGCCAGCAGTCCCCGACAGGGGGCCGCTGGCTACACCTTC | CASSPRQGAAGYTF
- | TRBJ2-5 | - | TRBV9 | TGTGCCAGCAGCCCCTCAGACCGGAGAGAGACCCAGTACTTC | CASSPSDRRETQYF